One and the same sample provided the 32 T cell receptor beta chains below, sequenced in a study of regulatory T cells in long-lasting Graves disease. The sample's time point: newly diagnosed GD, antithyroid drugs for less than 3 months. The authors made the TCR library using RNA they extracted from PBMCs. The TCR beta library used iRepertoire HTBI primers with Arm-PCR amplification of CDR3. Each CDR3 protein is one row after TCRdb ran MiXCR on the multiplex PCR reads. The data contain around 450,000 distinct CDR3 sequences, about a sixth of them singletons. Another study also made use of these data, one on T cells in Graves' hyperthyroidism and ophthalmopathy.

The specimen comprised peripheral blood mononuclear cells (PBMCs), sampled at new diagnosis, from a patient treated with antithyroid drugs. The receptors stem from a man aged 35-49 years with Graves disease.

This clonotype came up many times. The chain combines TRBV2 with TRBJ1-2; D is uncertain. The CDR3 extends over 15 amino acids. CDR1 SNHLY and CDR2 FYNNEI come from the germline V gene. Trimming cost V 6 bases and J 0 bases, with 14 bases left between them. The CDR3 sequence: CASRPWERTNYGYTF. The CDR3, as DNA: TGTGCCAGCAGGCCGTGGGAGCGTACTAACTATGGCTACACCTTC.

This clonotype was observed at least ten times. The CDR3 is CASSLRPGFQGRVNTEAFF. In DNA form, the CDR3 reads TGTGCCAGCAGTTTAAGACCGGGGTTTCAGGGCCGGGTGAACACTGAAGCTTTCTTT. The gene calls are TRBV12-3 or TRBV12-4 and TRBJ1-1; perhaps TRBD1 as D (5 bases). The V gene lost 2 bases and the J gene lost 0 bases, with 22 bases spanning the gap. The CDR3 has 19 amino acids.

The chain has TRBV18 and TRBJ1-1, with D possibly TRBD1 on 6 matching bases. Germline assignment: CDR1 KGHSH and CDR2 LQKENI. V gave up 2 bases and J gave up 5 bases, with 15 bases separating them. CDR3 length equals 15 residues. CDR3 amino acids: CASSPGAPGATEAFF. CDR3 DNA: TGTGCCAGCTCACCAGGGGCCCCAGGGGCGACTGAAGCTTTCTTT.

This clonotype was counted ten times or more. The chain combines TRBV2 with TRBJ2-7, with TRBD1 matching 9 bases. The CDR3 runs to 12 residues. The junction had 4 bases not matched to a gene; V was cut back by 11 bases and J by 2 bases. The germline V gene encodes CDR1 SNHLY and CDR2 FYNNEI. The CDR3 DNA is TGTGCCTCACAGGGGGCCCCCTACGAGCAGTACTTC. Amino acid sequence: CASQGAPYEQYF.

This clonotype occurred a few times. The J gene is TRBJ2-3, the V gene TRBV25-1; D unresolved. V lost 1 base and J 1 base, leaving 3 bases between the germline ends. Germline V CDR1 and CDR2: MGHDK, SYGVNS. CDR3 length equals 13 residues. Here the CDR3 DNA reads TGTGCCAGCAGTGAATGGGGCACAGATACGCAGTATTTT. This encodes CASSEWGTDTQYF. The full variable domain, its missing parts supplied by reference TRBV25-1 and TRBJ2-3, is EADIYQTPRYLVIGTGKKITLECSQTMGHDKMYWYQQDPGMELHLIHYSYGVNSTEKGDLSSESTVSRIRTEHFPLTLESARPSHTSQYLCASSEWGTDTQYFGPGTRLTVL.

This clonotype showed up many times. The V call is TRBV12-3 or TRBV12-4, the J call TRBJ2-1; 7 bases map to TRBD2. The length of the CDR3 is 16 residues. The V segment lost 7 bases and the J segment 0 bases; nucleotides outside the gene matches: 9. CDR3 sequence reads: CASINRWTSSYNEQFF. The DNA for the CDR3 is TGTGCCAGCATAAACCGGTGGACTAGCTCCTACAATGAGCAGTTCTTC.

For this clonotype: This CDR3 fails to terminate in the conserved phenylalanine or tryptophan, so it likely reflects a read error. V is TRBV3-1 and J is TRBJ1-1, with D unclear. Germline loops: CDR1 LGHDT, CDR2 YNNKEL (reference sequence). Trimming took 4 bases from V and 1 from J, leaving 10 bases between them. The CDR3 totals 14 residues. For the CDR3, the DNA is TGTGCCAGCAGCCTATCGGGCGGGAACACTGAAGCTTTCTCT. Amino acid sequence: CASSLSGGNTEAFS.

The chain couples TRBV20-1 to TRBJ2-2, with 8 bases identical to TRBD2. Germline V gives CDR1 DFQATT, CDR2 SNEGSKA (reference sequence). The J segment lost 4 bases and the V segment lost 3 bases, leaving 4 bases of the junction unmatched. The CDR3 runs 14 residues. As DNA, the CDR3 is TGCAGTGCTAGCGGCACTAGCGGCACCGGGGAGCTGTTTTTT. It translates to CSASGTSGTGELFF.

This clonotype was seen many times. V is TRBV2 and J is TRBJ2-7; no firm D call. The CDR3 contains 14 residues. V lost 7 bases and J lost 0, with 13 bases in between. The V gene's germline CDR1 is SNHLY and CDR2 FYNNEI. CDR3 bases: TGTGCCAGCACCCTTCACTTACTCTCCTACGAGCAGTACTTC. Translation gives CASTLHLLSYEQYF. Using reference TRBV2 and TRBJ2-7 for the parts outside the CDR3, the full variable domain is EPEVTQTPSHQVTQMGQEVILRCVPISNHLYFYWYRQILGQKVEFLVSFYNNEISEKSEIFDDQFSVERPDGSNFTLKIRSTKLEDSAMYFCASTLHLLSYEQYFGPGTRLTVT.

This clonotype came up many times. The chain carries TRBV11-2 and TRBJ2-1; 7 nucleotides agree with TRBD2. The junction had 7 bases not matched to a gene; V was cut back by 5 bases and J by 3 bases. The CDR3 sequence is 15 residues long. Looked up from germline, CDR1 is SGHAT and CDR2 is FQNNGV. CDR3 DNA sequence: TGTGCCAGCAGCCCCCCCGGACTAGTCTACAATGAGCAGTTCTTC. It specifies CASSPPGLVYNEQFF.

This clonotype has ten or more counts. Written as DNA, the CDR3 is TGTGCCAGCAGTGAAGCGTCGGGTGGTGTCGGGGAGCTGTTTTTT. This encodes CASSEASGGVGELFF. The chain combines TRBV6-1 with TRBJ2-2; unclear D gene. V dropped 0 bases and J dropped 7 bases, with 12 bases sitting between them. Germline CDR1 MNHNS, CDR2 SASEGT. The CDR3 contains 15 residues.

Regarding this clonotype: A much larger clone sits a single nucleotide away, making a read error possible. The rearrangement links TRBV7-8 to TRBJ2-7; 7 bases line up with TRBD1. This CDR3 has 14 residues. CDR1 and CDR2 from the germline V gene are SGHVS and FQNEAQ. V shed 4 bases, J shed 6 bases, and the junction held 9 bases outside the gene matches. CDR3 residues: CASSSTTGQAEQYF. The CDR3 DNA sequence: TGTGCCAGCAGCTCAACGACAGGGCAGGCCGAGCAGTACTTC.

As DNA, the CDR3 is TGTGCCAGCAGCCAAGCGCGAGGGCGGAAGGGCGGGGAGCTGTTTTTT. As protein: CASSQARGRKGGELFF. The chain recombines TRBV4-2 with TRBJ2-2, with a tentative D call TRBD2 (5 bases). The CDR3 totals 16 residues. Germline CDR1 and CDR2: LGHNA and YNFKEQ. Trimming shortened V by 1 base and J by 7 bases, and 16 bases separated the two germline ends.

This clonotype appeared many times. The CDR3, as DNA: TGTGCCAGCAGCCAAGATGGGCCGGACAGGAAAGATGAAAAACTGTTTTTT. Its protein product is CASSQDGPDRKDEKLFF. The V call is TRBV3-1, the J call TRBJ1-4; 7 bases align to TRBD1. CDR1 and CDR2 from the germline V gene are LGHDT and YNNKEL (reference sequence). Trimming removed 0 bases from V and 6 bases from J; junction bases left unmatched: 10. The CDR3 runs to 17 residues.

This clonotype has more than one count but fewer than ten. This chain joins TRBV11-1 and TRBJ2-7; D might be TRBD1 (6 bases). Trimming pared 6 bases from V and 3 bases from J, leaving 15 bases between. Germline assignment: CDR1 SGHAT and CDR2 FQDESV (reference sequence). CDR3 length: 14 amino acids. CDR3 coding DNA: TGTGCCAGCAGTTCGATAACAGGGAACTACGAGCAGTACTTC. Encoded protein: CASSSITGNYEQYF.

At least ten counts were recorded for this clonotype. The chain recombines TRBV12-3 or TRBV12-4 with TRBJ2-3; a weak D match, TRBD1 (5 bases). V was trimmed by 6 bases and J by 3 bases, leaving 10 bases between them. The CDR3 is 13 residues long. In DNA form, the CDR3 reads TGTGCCAGCAGGTCTAGGGGAACAGATACGCAGTATTTT. It encodes CASRSRGTDTQYF.

Only a few counts were recorded for this clonotype. The chain uses TRBV24-1 and TRBJ1-5; TRBD1 matches at 9 bases. Germline loops: CDR1 KGHDR, CDR2 SFDVKD. The CDR3 loop spans 15 amino acids. Trimming at V came to 6 bases and at J to 3 bases, leaving 5 bases not matched to a gene. CDR3: CATSKTGGPNQPQHF. CDR3 DNA: TGTGCCACCAGTAAAACAGGGGGCCCCAATCAGCCCCAGCATTTT.

This clonotype was recorded many times. This rearrangement joins TRBV3-1 to TRBJ2-3, with D perhaps assigned TRBD1 or TRBD2 (5 bases each). The CDR3 spans 14 residues. Germline assignment: CDR1 LGHDT and CDR2 YNNKEL (reference sequence). Trimming shortened V by 4 bases and J by 4 bases, and 12 bases separated the two germline ends. CDR3 DNA: TGTGCCAGCAGCCTGTGGGGGAGTGCAGATACGCAGTATTTT. Encoded protein: CASSLWGSADTQYF.

This clonotype was picked up many times. CDR3 bases: TGTGCCAGCACCGGGACAGGGGCCTACGAGCAGTACTTC. The encoded protein is CASTGTGAYEQYF. V is TRBV6-2 or TRBV6-3 and J is TRBJ2-7; 10 nucleotides agree with TRBD1. Germline trimming cut 7 bases from V and 2 bases from J; bases unmatched to any gene: 2. Germline V gives CDR1 MNHEY, CDR2 SVGEGT. The CDR3 consists of 13 residues.

This clonotype has only a few counts. The chain uses TRBV5-1 and TRBJ1-3; D is possibly TRBD1 (5 bases). The CDR3 runs 14 residues. Germline V gene data show CDR1 as SGHRS and CDR2 as YFSETQ. V lost 4 bases to trimming and J lost 3 bases, with 11 bases between them. Here the CDR3 reads CASSPGTDGNTIYF. The CDR3 DNA reads as TGCGCCAGCAGCCCCGGGACGGATGGAAACACCATATATTTT. Using reference TRBV5-1 and TRBJ1-3 for the parts outside the CDR3, the full variable domain is KAGVTQTPRYLIKTRGQQVTLSCSPISGHRSVSWYQQTPGQGLQFLFEYFSETQRNKGNFPGRFSGRQFSNSRSEMNVSTLELGDSALYLCASSPGTDGNTIYFGEGSWLTVV.

The rearrangement joins TRBV19 to TRBJ1-5; 7 bases fit TRBD1. Germline V lookup: CDR1 LNHDA, CDR2 SQIVND (reference sequence). The CDR3 totals 13 residues. The trim removed 5 bases at V and 9 bases at J, leaving 7 bases unmatched. CDR3 residues: CASSPTGRGPQHF. CDR3 nucleotides: TGTGCCAGTAGTCCGACAGGGCGAGGGCCCCAGCATTTT.

This clonotype was detected ten times or more. The chain carries TRBV29-1 and TRBJ2-3, with 10 positions matching TRBD1. The germline CDR1 and CDR2 sequences are SQVTM and ANQGSEA. This CDR3 region has 17 residues. The V and J ends lost 0 bases and 5 bases, in that order; junction bases with no gene match: 11. CDR3 loop: CSVEDLSGTGERDTQYF. CDR3 in DNA: TGCAGCGTTGAAGACCTTTCAGGGACAGGGGAGCGAGATACGCAGTATTTT.

The chain carries TRBV4-1 and TRBJ1-2; D not certain. The CDR3 extends over 16 amino acids. Germline V gene lookup returns CDR1 MGHRA and CDR2 YSYEKL. Trimming took off 0 bases at V and 0 bases at J, with 11 bases between the two ends. CDR3 loop: CASSQEVSRANYGYTF. As DNA, the CDR3 is TGCGCCAGCAGCCAAGAGGTTTCCAGAGCTAACTATGGCTACACCTTC.

The table lists this clonotype with a few counts. Relative to the germline gene, one junction end is altered; a read error may explain this. The chain links TRBV6-2 or TRBV6-3 to TRBJ2-3, with 8 bases identical to TRBD1. The J call may be in error: the DNA end matches TRBJ2-7 better. The CDR3 totals 12 residues. Germline assignment: CDR1 MNHEY and CDR2 SVGEGT. The chain's CDR3 is CASWGQAYGQYF. For the CDR3, the DNA is TGTGCCAGCTGGGGACAGGCTTACGGGCAGTACTTC.

This chain joins TRBV30 and TRBJ2-3, with a weak D call TRBD2 (5 bases). Germline lookup yields CDR1 GTSNPN and CDR2 SVGIG (reference sequence). The CDR3 covers 13 residues. V lost 3 bases to trimming and J lost 1 base, with 8 bases between them. The CDR3 DNA reads TGTGCCTGGAGAAGCGGACGCACAGATACGCAGTATTTT. Protein: CAWRSGRTDTQYF. Based on the CDR3 plus reference TRBV30 and TRBJ2-3, the full variable domain is SQTIHQWPATLVQPVGSPLSLECTVEGTSNPNLYWYRQAAGRGLQLLFYSVGIGQISSEVPQNLSASRPQDRQFILSSKKLLLSDSGFYLCAWRSGRTDTQYFGPGTRLTVL.

Details on this clonotype: A much larger clone lies one base from this, so it may be a read error. V and J are TRBV28 and TRBJ2-1, with 9 bases fitting TRBD1. CDR3 size: 14 residues. V dropped 6 bases and J dropped 7; count of bases not matched to a gene: 7. From germline, CDR1 is MDHEN and CDR2 SYDVKM. CDR3 in amino acids: CASSLDRGTNEQFF. The CDR3 bases are TGTGCCAGCAGCCTGGACAGGGGCACTAATGAGCAGTTCTTC.

This clonotype was counted only a few times. This chain uses TRBV10-2 with TRBJ2-2, with D unclear. The CDR3 is 15 amino acids. The ends were cut back, 2 bases at V and 1 base at J, with 8 bases in the middle. Germline V CDR1 and CDR2: WSHSY, SAAADI. CDR3 in amino acids: CASSELRRNTGELFF. The CDR3 DNA follows: TGCGCCAGCAGTGAGCTAAGAAGGAACACCGGGGAGCTGTTTTTT.

In its sample, this clonotype was seen many times. The gene calls are TRBV2 and TRBJ1-5; D gene uncertain. This CDR3 has 14 residues. Germline V gene data show CDR1 as SNHLY and CDR2 as FYNNEI. Between the trimmed V and J ends, which lost 3 bases and 4 bases, there was a span of 10 bases. The CDR3 here is CASSDTTTNQPQHF. The CDR3, as DNA: TGTGCCAGCAGTGACACCACAACTAATCAGCCCCAGCATTTT.

There are a few counts of this clonotype. The chain employs TRBV19 and TRBJ2-5, with D perhaps TRBD2 (6 bases). Trimming left V 3 bases short and J 2 bases short, with 10 bases between. The CDR3 totals 14 residues. Germline CDR1 reads LNHDA; CDR2 reads SQIVND (reference sequence). CDR3: CASSIRGSQETQYF. The CDR3 nucleotides read TGTGCCAGTAGTATTCGGGGGAGTCAAGAGACCCAGTACTTC.

Comment on this clonotype: A much larger clone lies one base from this, so it may be a read error. The chain joins TRBV30 to TRBJ2-2; no firm D call. Germline V lookup: CDR1 GTSNPN, CDR2 SVGIG (reference sequence). Deletions cut 4 bases from V and 2 bases from J, with 8 bases between. The CDR3 sequence is 13 residues long. The CDR3 DNA is TGTGCCTGGAACCAGACCAACACCGGGGAGCTGTTTTTT. Translating gives CAWNQTNTGELFF.

The rearrangement uses TRBV4-1 and TRBJ2-1; 9 bases align to TRBD2. The CDR3 length is 17 residues. Germline V lookup: CDR1 MGHRA, CDR2 YSYEKL. V shed 0 bases, J shed 2 bases, and the junction held 5 bases outside the gene matches. The CDR3 region has the DNA TGCGCCAGCAGCCAAGAAGGGCCTAGCGGGACCTACAATGAGCAGTTCTTC. This sequence encodes CASSQEGPSGTYNEQFF.

This clonotype has ten or more counts. The rearrangement uses TRBV5-1 and TRBJ2-1; D is perhaps TRBD1 or TRBD2 (6 bases each). Per the germline V gene, CDR1 is SGHRS and CDR2 is YFSETQ. V was pared by 2 bases and J by 7 bases, with 16 bases between. This CDR3 comprises 15 residues. The CDR3 DNA sequence: TGCGCCAGCAGCTTCGGACACGGAGGGGGGAATGAGCAGTTCTTC. Translation: CASSFGHGGGNEQFF.